Reported below is one T cell receptor (beta chain). The antigen remains unidentified. The sample comes from a study of T cells in localized non-small cell lung cancer. Study outcomes and limitations: In the blood, greater T cell density corresponded to longer overall survival. In adjacent lung appeared a median around 56 of the top 100 tumor clones. Since sequencing was restricted to only one region of the tumor, intratumor heterogeneity remains a possibility. Uninvolved nearby lung showed the greatest T cell clonality, exceeding that found in tumor.

Profiling relied on immunoSEQ multiplex PCR, and the TCRdb table lists in-frame clones only, not all of them. The table has 90,000 to 95,000 clones, approximately 91% seen once; the top ten hold about 4%. The CDR3 is 15 amino acids. Trimming cost V 5 bases and J 0 bases, with 14 bases left between them. Germline V CDR1 and CDR2: SGHRS, YFSETQ. This clonotype originated in a woman between 35 and 75 years old with stage II squamous cell lung carcinoma. Specimen: PBMCs, collected before any cancer treatment. The chain combines TRBV5-1 with TRBJ1-1; no clear D gene. CDR3 amino acids: CASSNGRAMNTEAFF. The CDR3 DNA reads as TGCGCCAGCAGTAACGGACGAGCCATGAACACTGAAGCTTTCTTT.